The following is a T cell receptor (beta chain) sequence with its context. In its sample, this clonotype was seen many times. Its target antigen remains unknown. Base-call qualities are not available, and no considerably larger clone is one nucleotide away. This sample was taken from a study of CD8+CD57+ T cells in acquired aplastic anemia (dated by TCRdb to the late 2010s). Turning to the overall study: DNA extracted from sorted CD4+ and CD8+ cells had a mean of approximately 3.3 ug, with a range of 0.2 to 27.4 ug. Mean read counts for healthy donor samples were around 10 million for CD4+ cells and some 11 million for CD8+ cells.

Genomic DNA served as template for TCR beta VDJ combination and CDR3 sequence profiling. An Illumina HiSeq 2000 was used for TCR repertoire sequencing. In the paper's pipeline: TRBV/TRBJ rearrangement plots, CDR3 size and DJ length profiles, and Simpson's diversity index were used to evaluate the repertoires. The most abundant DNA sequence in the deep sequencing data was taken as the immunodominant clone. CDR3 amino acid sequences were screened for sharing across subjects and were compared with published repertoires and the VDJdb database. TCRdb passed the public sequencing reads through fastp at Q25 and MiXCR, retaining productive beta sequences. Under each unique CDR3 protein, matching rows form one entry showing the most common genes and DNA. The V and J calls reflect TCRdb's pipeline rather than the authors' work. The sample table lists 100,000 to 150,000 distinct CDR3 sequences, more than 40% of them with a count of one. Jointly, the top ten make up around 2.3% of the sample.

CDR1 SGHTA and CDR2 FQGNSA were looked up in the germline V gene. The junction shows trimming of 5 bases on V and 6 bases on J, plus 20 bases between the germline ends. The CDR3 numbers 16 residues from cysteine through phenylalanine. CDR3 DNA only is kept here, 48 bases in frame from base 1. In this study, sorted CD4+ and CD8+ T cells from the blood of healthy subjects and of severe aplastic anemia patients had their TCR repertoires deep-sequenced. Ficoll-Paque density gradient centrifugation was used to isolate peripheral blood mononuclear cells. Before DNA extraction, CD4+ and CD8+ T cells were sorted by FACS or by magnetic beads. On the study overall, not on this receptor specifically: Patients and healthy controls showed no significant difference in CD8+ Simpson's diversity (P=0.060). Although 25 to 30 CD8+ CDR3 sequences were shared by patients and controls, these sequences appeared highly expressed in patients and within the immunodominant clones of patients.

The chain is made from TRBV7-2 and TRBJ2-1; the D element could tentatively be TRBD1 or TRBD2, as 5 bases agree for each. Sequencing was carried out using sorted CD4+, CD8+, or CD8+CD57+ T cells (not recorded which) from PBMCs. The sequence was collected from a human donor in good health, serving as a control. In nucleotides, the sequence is TGTGCCAGCAGCCAGGCGGGCAGGGAATTTTCCAATGAGCAGTTCTTC. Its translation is CASSQAGREFSNEQFF.